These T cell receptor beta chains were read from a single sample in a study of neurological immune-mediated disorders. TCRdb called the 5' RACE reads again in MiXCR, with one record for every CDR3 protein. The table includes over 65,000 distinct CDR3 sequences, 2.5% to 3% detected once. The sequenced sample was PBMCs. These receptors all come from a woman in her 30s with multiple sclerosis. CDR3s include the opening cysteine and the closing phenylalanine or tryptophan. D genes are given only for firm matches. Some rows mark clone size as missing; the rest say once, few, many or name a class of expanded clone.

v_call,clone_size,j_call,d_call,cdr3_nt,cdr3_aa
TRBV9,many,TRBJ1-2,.,TGTGCCAGCAGCGTAGTCGACAGTCCCTATGGCTACACCTTC,CASSVVDSPYGYTF
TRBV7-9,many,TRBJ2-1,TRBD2,TGTGCCAGCAGCTCTCGAGGGCGGGAGGAGGGAAATGAGCAGTTCTTC,CASSSRGREEGNEQFF
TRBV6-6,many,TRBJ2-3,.,TGTGCCAGTACTGGGCGGGCGGGAGATACGCAGTATTTT,CASTGRAGDTQYF
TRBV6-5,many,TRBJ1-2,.,TGTGCCAGCAGCCTCCGCGGGGCAACTAACTATGGCTACACCTTC,CASSLRGATNYGYTF
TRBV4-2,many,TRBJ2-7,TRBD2,TGTGCCAGCAGCCAAGCCAGCGGGAGCCTAACGTACGAGCAGTACTTC,CASSQASGSLTYEQYF
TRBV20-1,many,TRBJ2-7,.,TGCAGTGCTGGCGGCGGGGGCAGGGGAGGCTACGAGCAGTACTTC,CSAGGGGRGGYEQYF
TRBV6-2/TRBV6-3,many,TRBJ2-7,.,TGTGCCAGCAGTCAAGGGCTAGCAGGGATGGGTCTCTTC,CASSQGLAGMGLF
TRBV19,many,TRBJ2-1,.,TGTGCCAGTAGTCAACAGGGTAATGAGCAGTTCTTC,CASSQQGNEQFF
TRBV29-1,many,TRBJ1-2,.,TGCAGCGTTGATAGGACAGCCAGGGGTGGCTACACCTTC,CSVDRTARGGYTF
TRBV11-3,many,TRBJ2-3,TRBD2,TGTGCCAGCAGCAGAGGACTAGCGGGTAGCACAGATACGCAGTATTTT,CASSRGLAGSTDTQYF
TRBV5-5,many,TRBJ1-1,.,TGTGCCAGCAGCGGGGGTTGGGGAGCTTTCTTT,CASSGGWGAFF
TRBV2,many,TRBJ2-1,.,TGTGCCAGTCGTAATAGCGGAGCAAATGAGCAGTTCTTC,CASRNSGANEQFF
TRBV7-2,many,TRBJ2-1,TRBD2,TGTGCCAGCAGCTTAGTAGGGACTAGCGGGAGTGGGGAGTTCTTC,CASSLVGTSGSGEFF
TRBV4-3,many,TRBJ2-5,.,TGCGCCAGCAGCCAAGATACAGCAGAGACCCAGTACTTC,CASSQDTAETQYF
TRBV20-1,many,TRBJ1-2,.,TGCAGTGCTGGGGGACGGCTTACCTATGGCTACACCTTC,CSAGGRLTYGYTF
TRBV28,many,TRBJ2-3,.,TGTGCCAGCCGAGCCCTGTCCGGGACATTGAATTCAGTAGATACGCAGTATTTT,CASRALSGTLNSVDTQYF
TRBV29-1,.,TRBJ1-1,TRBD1,TGCAGCGTTGACAGGGGGCGTTGGATGGGGAACACTGAAGCTTTCTTT,CSVDRGRWMGNTEAFF
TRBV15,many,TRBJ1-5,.,TGTGCCACCAGCACCCTTTTTACAGGGACCAATCAGCCCCAGCATTTT,CATSTLFTGTNQPQHF
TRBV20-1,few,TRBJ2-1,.,TGCAGTGCTAGACTGCAGTGGGAGCAGTTCTTC,CSARLQWEQFF
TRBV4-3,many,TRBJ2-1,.,TGCGCCAGCAGCCAAGATAGAAGGGCCGTTGGAAATGAGCAGTTCTTC,CASSQDRRAVGNEQFF
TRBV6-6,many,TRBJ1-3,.,TGTGCCAGCAGCCTCGGGACCGGGTGGGGGAACACCATATATTTT,CASSLGTGWGNTIYF
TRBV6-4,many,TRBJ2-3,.,TGTGCCAGCAGTGACTCGATGCAGGGGTCGGATACGCAGTATTTT,CASSDSMQGSDTQYF
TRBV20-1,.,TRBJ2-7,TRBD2,TGCAGTGCACCGGGACTAGCGGGTCTTAAAGAGCAGTACTTC,CSAPGLAGLKEQYF
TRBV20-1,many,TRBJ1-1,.,TGCAGTGCTAGAGATGTCCAGGGGCAAACTGAAGCTTTCTTT,CSARDVQGQTEAFF
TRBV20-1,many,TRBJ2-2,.,TGCAGTGCTAGAGATCTTCGGTCAAACGGGGAGCTGTTTTTT,CSARDLRSNGELFF
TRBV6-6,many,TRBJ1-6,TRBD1,TGTGCCAGCAGTTACCCGGACAGGGGAGATTCACCCCTCCACTTT,CASSYPDRGDSPLHF
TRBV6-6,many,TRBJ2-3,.,TGTGCCAGCAGTTACGGCACCGACAATACGCAGTATTTT,CASSYGTDNTQYF
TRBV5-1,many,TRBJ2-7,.,TGCGCCAGCAGCTTGTTGGAGGGGGAGCAGTACTTC,CASSLLEGEQYF
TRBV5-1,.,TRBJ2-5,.,TGCGCCAGCAGTGGGAGCAGTCAAGAGACCCAGTACTTC,CASSGSSQETQYF
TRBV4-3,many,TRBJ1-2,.,TGCGCCAGCAGCCAGCTGACAGGAATCTATGGCTACACCTTC,CASSQLTGIYGYTF
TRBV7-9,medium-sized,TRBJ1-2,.,TGTGCCAGCAAGGACGGGTTAAACTATGGCTACACCTTC,CASKDGLNYGYTF
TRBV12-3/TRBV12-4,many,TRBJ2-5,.,TGTGCCAGCAGTAGGGACCTCCCTATGGGGGAGACCCAGTACTTC,CASSRDLPMGETQYF
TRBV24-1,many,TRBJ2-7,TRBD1,TGTGCCACCAGCGCAACAGGGGGGAACTACGAGCAGTACTTC,CATSATGGNYEQYF
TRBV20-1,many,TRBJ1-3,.,TGCGGAACGAGGTTAACTGGAAACACCATATATTTT,CGTRLTGNTIYF
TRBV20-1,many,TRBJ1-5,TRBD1,TGCAGTGCTAGAGATTCGAGACAGGGACTTTATAGCAATCAGCCCCAGCATTTT,CSARDSRQGLYSNQPQHF
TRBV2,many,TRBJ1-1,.,TGTGCCAGCATAGACAGGCTGAACACTGAAGCTTTCTTT,CASIDRLNTEAFF
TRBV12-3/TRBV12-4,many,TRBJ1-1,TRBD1,TGTGCCAGCAGCGGACAGGGGGCGAACACTGAAGCTTTCTTT,CASSGQGANTEAFF
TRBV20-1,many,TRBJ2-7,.,TGCAGTGCTAGAGTGCCCTACGAGCAGTACTTC,CSARVPYEQYF
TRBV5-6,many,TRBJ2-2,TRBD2,TGTGCCAGCAGCTTGAGTAGCGGACTAGCGGGAGAATTCGGCGGGGAGCTGTTTTTT,CASSLSSGLAGEFGGELFF
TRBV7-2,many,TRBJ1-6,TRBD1,TGTGCCAGCAGCTTAGGCAGGGGGAATTCACCCCTCCACTTT,CASSLGRGNSPLHF
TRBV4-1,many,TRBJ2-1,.,TGCGCCAGCAGCCAAGGCGGGATGGCCGACAATGAGCAGTTCTTC,CASSQGGMADNEQFF
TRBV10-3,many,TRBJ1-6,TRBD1,TGTGCCACCGAATCCGGGACAGGGACGGCACCCCTCCACTTT,CATESGTGTAPLHF
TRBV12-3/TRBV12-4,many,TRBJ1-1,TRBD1,TGTGCCAGCACCCAGACAGGGATGAACACTGAAGCTTTCTTT,CASTQTGMNTEAFF
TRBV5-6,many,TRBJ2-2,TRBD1,TGTGCCAGCAGCTGGACAGGAACCGGGGAGCTGTTTTTT,CASSWTGTGELFF
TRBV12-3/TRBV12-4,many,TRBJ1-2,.,TGTGCCAGCAGTTTTGAGCTCTATGGCTACACCTTC,CASSFELYGYTF